This T cell receptor (beta chain) was sequenced for a study of T cell repertoires in cytomegalovirus infection. Study context: Matching HLA type, along with CMV infection, was indicated by public TCR beta signatures. Whole-study results and caveats: Ex vivo responses were dominated by HLA-C-restricted CMV-specific TCR beta clonotypes. Carriage of CMV together with the relevant HLA was identifiable through cumulative public TCR beta family frequency.

Trimming cost V 5 bases and J 2 bases, with 16 bases left between them. Germline values: CDR1 LNHDA, CDR2 SQIVND (reference sequence). The CDR3 has 16 amino acids. This clonotype was detected a few times. The antigen is unknown. One entry per CDR3 protein, called by TCRdb with MiXCR from the reads. The table records approximately 250,000 distinct CDR3 sequences, roughly 6.5% of them present only once. Sequenced: PBMCs. The receptor comes from a human donor in good health (CMV status not recorded). Some clones in this sample may be carry-over from other donors' samples. The chain combines TRBV19 with TRBJ1-5; D gene uncertain. The CDR3 is CASSLTRVTGNQPQHF. DNA for the CDR3: TGTGCCAGTAGTCTAACTCGGGTCACGGGCAATCAGCCCCAGCATTTT.